The 18 T cell receptor beta chains in this list originate from one sample, sequenced in a study of blood T cells in healthy people across ages. Sample-barcoded 5' priming and a J-beta primer mix drove a second PCR of about 7 to 11 cycles. One entry per CDR3 protein, called by TCRdb with MiXCR from the 5' RACE reads. The top ten hold less than 15% of the sample, which has about 1.1 million distinct CDR3 sequences, around two fifths seen once. The sequencing sample was made of blood. These receptor sequences come from a man aged 18 to 35 in good health.

The chain combines TRBV20-1 with TRBJ1-2; D not certain. The CDR3 consists of 11 residues. In germline, CDR1 is DFQATT, CDR2 SNEGSKA (reference sequence). Trimming cost V 4 bases and J 4 bases, with 7 bases left between them. The CDR3 is CSAKLRYGYTF. Here the CDR3 DNA reads TGCAGTGCTAAGTTGCGCTATGGCTACACCTTC.

In regard to this clonotype: A much larger clone differs by one base, so this may be a read error. The rearrangement uses TRBV12-3 or TRBV12-4 and TRBJ2-3, with no clear D. This CDR3 comprises 13 residues. V lost 6 bases and J lost 1, with 8 bases in between. This CDR3 reads CASRTEGTDTQYF. The CDR3 DNA reads as TGTGCCAGCAGAACAGAGGGCACAGATACGCAGTATTTT.

This clonotype was seen more than once but under ten times. This rearrangement joins TRBV6-5 to TRBJ1-2; D is perhaps TRBD1 (5 bases). V was clipped by 6 bases and J by 7 bases, with 21 bases between them. In germline, CDR1 is MNHEY, CDR2 SVGAGI. The CDR3 is 15 residues long. The CDR3 region is CASSRVNRGVSGYTF. The CDR3 coding sequence is TGTGCCAGCAGCAGGGTCAACAGAGGGGTATCTGGCTACACCTTC.

The rearrangement joins TRBV7-9 to TRBJ1-5; D remains unclear. The CDR3 is 16 amino acids. Germline-derived CDR1 and CDR2 are SEHNR and FQNEAQ (reference sequence). V gave up 2 bases and J gave up 0 bases, with 11 bases separating them. Here the CDR3 DNA reads TGTGCCAGCAGCTTACAGACCGCCGGTAGCAATCAGCCCCAGCATTTT. Translation: CASSLQTAGSNQPQHF.

The table lists this clonotype with many counts. The chain links TRBV28 to TRBJ2-3; D is undetermined. Germline CDR1 MDHEN, CDR2 SYDVKM. Trimming took 6 bases from V and 4 from J, leaving 14 bases between them. This CDR3 is 14 amino acids long. CDR3 sequence reads: CASSSSDSADTQYF. In DNA, the CDR3 is TGTGCCAGCAGCTCTTCTGACTCGGCAGATACGCAGTATTTT.

The CDR3 nucleotides are TGTGCCACCAGCAGCCGGGACAGTCTAAGCACAGATACGCAGTATTTT. Its translation is CATSSRDSLSTDTQYF. The chain uses TRBV15 and TRBJ2-3; TRBD1 matches 7 bases. J was trimmed by 0 bases and V by 3 bases; bases with no gene match: 6. The CDR3 has 16 amino acids. CDR1 is LNHNV, CDR2 YYDKDF, per germline (reference sequence).

This chain joins TRBV7-2 and TRBJ1-2, with 9 bases fitting TRBD1. V was clipped by 5 bases and J by 7 bases; unmatched bases: 11. Germline CDR1 and CDR2: SGHTA and FQGNSA. The CDR3 consists of 15 residues. As DNA, the CDR3 is TGTGCCAGCAGCCCCAAGACAGGGGGAAAGGGTGGCTACACCTTC. Encoded protein: CASSPKTGGKGGYTF. Using reference TRBV7-2 and TRBJ1-2 for the parts outside the CDR3, the full variable domain is GAGVSQSPSNKVTEKGKDVELRCDPISGHTALYWYRQSLGQGLEFLIYFQGNSAPDKSGLPSDRFSAERTGGSVSTLTIQRTQQEDSAVYLCASSPKTGGKGGYTFGSGTRLTVV.

This chain links TRBV7-9 with TRBJ2-6; D ambiguous. This CDR3 is built from 19 residues. Trimming pared 1 base from V and 2 bases from J, leaving 18 bases between. Germline V gene data show CDR1 as SEHNR and CDR2 as FQNEAQ (reference sequence). CDR3 sequence reads: CASSLDYEYLGTGANVLTF. The CDR3 DNA reads TGTGCCAGCAGCTTAGATTATGAGTACCTAGGGACTGGGGCCAACGTCCTGACTTTC.

The chain uses TRBV7-8 and TRBJ1-5; D is unclear. V shed 0 bases and J shed 6 bases, with 9 bases lying between them. Germline V gives CDR1 SGHVS, CDR2 FQNEAQ. The CDR3 has 14 residues. CDR3 amino acids: CASSLARGIQPQHF. CDR3 bases: TGTGCCAGCAGCTTAGCACGGGGTATTCAGCCCCAGCATTTT.

This clonotype occurred a few times. V and J are TRBV3-1 and TRBJ2-5, with D perhaps matching TRBD2 (5 bases). With 0 bases removed from V and 10 bases from J, the gap between germline ends came to 12 bases. The CDR3 is made up of 13 amino acids. The germline V gene has CDR1 LGHDT and CDR2 YNNKEL (reference sequence). CDR3 protein: CASSQDLVRDQYF. As DNA, the CDR3 is TGTGCCAGCAGCCAAGACCTTGTGAGGGACCAGTACTTC.

About this clonotype itself: This may arise from a read error, as a much more abundant clone is one base away. The V gene is TRBV7-9, the J gene TRBJ1-5; no firm D call. CDR3 length equals 12 residues. In germline, CDR1 is SEHNR, CDR2 FQNEAQ (reference sequence). The CDR3 coding sequence is TGTGCCAGCAGCTTAGAGAATCAGCCCCGGCATTTT. This encodes CASSLENQPRHF.

V is TRBV27 and J is TRBJ2-3, with TRBD1 identical over 10 bases. Per the germline V gene, CDR1 is MNHEY and CDR2 is SMNVEV (reference sequence). The CDR3 consists of 16 residues. The V and J ends lost 7 bases and 5 bases, in that order; junction bases with no gene match: 12. The chain's CDR3 is CASTIITGTGVDTQYF. The CDR3 DNA reads TGTGCCAGCACTATTATTACCGGGACAGGGGTAGATACGCAGTATTTT.

This clonotype has a handful of counts. The J gene is TRBJ2-6, the V gene TRBV13; weak D call: TRBD1 (6 bases). This CDR3 comprises 15 residues. The germline gives CDR1 PRHDT, CDR2 FYEKMQ (reference sequence). The ends were cut back, 7 bases at V and 1 base at J, with 11 bases in the middle. The CDR3 protein is CASKDSQSGANVLTF. DNA for the CDR3: TGTGCCAGCAAGGACAGCCAATCTGGGGCCAACGTCCTGACTTTC.

In its sample, this clonotype was seen many times. V and J are TRBV7-2 and TRBJ2-3; 8 nucleotides agree with TRBD2. In germline, CDR1 is SGHTA, CDR2 FQGNSA. The ends lost 3 bases at V and 5 bases at J; junction bases unmatched: 7. CDR3 length: 15 residues. CDR3 coding DNA: TGTGCCAGCAGCTTGGTTAGCGGGGATGGAGATACGCAGTATTTT. This gives the protein CASSLVSGDGDTQYF.

This clonotype appeared a few times. This chain connects TRBV27 to TRBJ1-6, with D perhaps matching TRBD1 (6 bases). Germline loops: CDR1 MNHEY, CDR2 SMNVEV (reference sequence). CDR3 length: 13 amino acids. Between the trimmed V and J ends, which lost 7 bases and 7 bases, there was a span of 11 bases. The CDR3 region is CASTDSWNSPLHF. In DNA form, the CDR3 reads TGTGCCAGCACGGACAGTTGGAATTCACCCCTCCACTTT.

The genes are TRBV21-1 and TRBJ2-7. TRBV21-1 is designated a pseudogene. The CDR3 length is 14 residues. CDR3 in DNA: TGTGCCAGCAGCAACCGATCCAGCTTCTACGAGCAGTACTTC. The encoded protein is CASSNRSSFYEQYF.

The V call is TRBV20-1, the J call TRBJ2-1; 13 bases line up with TRBD2. The CDR3 runs to 15 residues. Germline assignment: CDR1 DFQATT and CDR2 SNEGSKA (reference sequence). Trimming took 6 bases from V and 5 from J; bases not matched to a gene: 7. The chain's CDR3 is CSASQTSGGNNEQFF. In DNA form, the CDR3 reads TGCAGTGCCTCACAGACTAGCGGGGGGAACAATGAGCAGTTCTTC.

This clonotype was detected a few times. The J gene is TRBJ2-2, the V gene TRBV6-2 or TRBV6-3; D gene uncertain. CDR3 length: 13 amino acids. V lost 0 bases and J lost 7, with 6 bases in between. The germline gives CDR1 MNHEY, CDR2 SVGEGT. In nucleotides, the CDR3 is TGTGCCAGCAGTTACTCTGGGTTCGGGGAGCTGTTTTTT. Residues: CASSYSGFGELFF.